The next 23 T cell receptor beta chains were all read from a single sample in a study of persistence of HIV-infected CD4 T cells. The stimulus was lysate of CMV-infected fibroblasts, 8.5 to 10 ug/mL. CD4+ T cells upregulating both CD40 ligand and CD69 were sorted as responding cells. This was the immunoSEQ version 4 assay in survey mode. The protocol was immunoSEQ multiplex PCR, while the TCRdb copy is restricted to in-frame clones and leaves out a portion. The data show fewer than 20,000 clones, around 82% seen once. What these receptors recognize is not known. This sample comprised CD4+ T cells sorted from PBMCs after roughly 18-hour stimulation, obtained from a patient who received antiretroviral therapy. All receptors come from an adult man with HIV who was CMV-seropositive.

V usage is TRBV10-3 and J usage is TRBJ1-5; TRBD1 agrees at 7 bases. From germline, CDR1 is ENHRY and CDR2 SYGVKD. The CDR3 extends over 15 amino acids. Germline trimming cut 3 bases from V and 5 bases from J; bases unmatched to any gene: 7. The CDR3 loop is CAISDGGGGYQPQHF. In DNA form, the CDR3 reads TGTGCCATCAGTGATGGGGGAGGGGGCTATCAGCCCCAGCATTTT.

The V call is TRBV6-2 or TRBV6-3, the J call TRBJ1-6; 9 nucleotides line up with TRBD1. Germline values: CDR1 MNHEY, CDR2 SVGEGT. V lost 4 bases and J lost 6; bases outside the gene matches: 4. The CDR3 runs 15 residues. The CDR3 DNA is TGTGCCAGCAGTTGGGGGACAGGGACTAATTCACCCCTCCACTTT. It translates to CASSWGTGTNSPLHF.

The sample holds one count of this clone. This chain uses TRBV7-7 with TRBJ2-6, with D perhaps being TRBD1 or TRBD2 (5 bases each). This CDR3 spans 17 amino acids. Germline CDR1 reads SSHAT; CDR2 reads FNYEAQ (reference sequence). Trimming cost V 4 bases and J 0 bases, with 13 bases left between them. Written as DNA, the CDR3 is TGTGCCAGCAGCTCCGGGACCGGAAACTCTGGGGCCAACGTCCTGACTTTC. It codes for CASSSGTGNSGANVLTF.

This chain connects TRBV6-5 to TRBJ2-1; TRBD1 matches 8 bases. CDR3 length equals 15 residues. Germline assignment: CDR1 MNHEY and CDR2 SVGAGI. The V segment lost 7 bases and the J segment 4 bases; nucleotides outside the gene matches: 9. The CDR3 DNA sequence: TGTGCCAGCATCCCCGGACAGGGTCTTTACAATGAGCAGTTCTTC. It translates to CASIPGQGLYNEQFF.

In DNA form, the CDR3 reads TGTGCCAGCAGCTTGGCCTCGTGGACGGGACAGGGTTCTAAAGCTTTCTTT. Its translation is CASSLASWTGQGSKAFF. The chain recombines TRBV5-8 with TRBJ1-1; 9 bases match TRBD1. Per germline, CDR1 SGHTS and CDR2 YDEGEE. The trim removed 0 bases at V and 9 bases at J, leaving 15 bases unmatched. This CDR3 has 17 residues. The variable domain in full, completed from reference TRBV5-8 and TRBJ1-1, reads EAGVTQSPTHLIKTRGQQATLRCSPISGHTSVYWYQQALGLGLQFLLWYDEGEERNRGNFPPRFSGRQFPNYSSELNVNALELEDSALYLCASSLASWTGQGSKAFFGQGTRLTVV.

J is TRBJ2-1 and V is TRBV11-3; D gene ambiguous. Germline V gene lookup returns CDR1 SGHNT and CDR2 YENEEA. This CDR3 is 13 amino acids long. Trimming stripped 5 bases from V and 2 bases from J, with 7 bases between. CDR3 residues: CASSQTAYNEQFF. CDR3 nucleotides: TGTGCCAGCAGCCAGACGGCCTACAATGAGCAGTTCTTC.

This clone appeared once. The chain combines TRBV29-1 with TRBJ1-1; 7 bases agree with TRBD1. The CDR3 length is 15 residues. Germline V gene sequence: CDR1 SQVTM, CDR2 ANQGSEA. Trimming cost V 5 bases and J 1 base; bases outside gene matches: 10. The DNA of the CDR3 is TGCAGCGTTCCTAGGGGTCAGGGGGGGAACACTGAAGCTTTCTTT. It yields the protein CSVPRGQGGNTEAFF.

V is TRBV3-1 (or the pseudogene TRBV3-2) and J is TRBJ1-6; TRBD1 aligns across 8 bases. CDR3 size: 20 residues. Trimming cost V 3 bases and J 1 base; bases outside gene matches: 14. Germline loops: CDR1 LGHDT, CDR2 YNNKEL (reference sequence). CDR3 nucleotides: TGTGCCAGCAGCCAGTCCCAAGGTGGACAGGGACGGTCCTATAATTCACCCCTCCACTTT. Translated, it gives CASSQSQGGQGRSYNSPLHF.

This clone appeared a few times. The chain joins TRBV23-1 to TRBJ1-5, with D perhaps TRBD1 (6 bases). TRBV23-1 is classed as an ORF, of uncertain function. The CDR3 totals 17 residues. Trimming took 0 bases from V and 6 from J, leaving 18 bases between them. The CDR3 DNA reads as TGCGCCAGCAGTCAATCGTGGGACATAGGGGTCGGTCAGCCCCAGCATTTT. This gives the protein CASSQSWDIGVGQPQHF.

This clone was seen once. This rearrangement joins TRBV11-2 to TRBJ2-3; 15 nucleotides agree with TRBD2. The germline CDR1 and CDR2 sequences are SGHAT and FQNNGV. The ends lost 5 bases at V and 2 bases at J; junction bases unmatched: 8. This CDR3 has 18 amino acids. CDR3 nucleotides: TGTGCCAGCAGCCCGGGACTAGCGGGAGGAAAATCCACAGATACGCAGTATTTT. Its protein is CASSPGLAGGKSTDTQYF.

The rearrangement joins TRBV6-5 to TRBJ2-3, with a weak D call TRBD1 (8 bases). V was pared by 7 bases and J by 2 bases, with 16 bases between. Germline CDR1 MNHEY, CDR2 SVGAGI. The CDR3 spans 15 residues. The CDR3 loop is CASNRQGRVTDTQYF. As DNA, the CDR3 is TGTGCCAGCAATCGACAGGGGAGGGTCACAGATACGCAGTATTTT.

The rearrangement joins TRBV4-2 to TRBJ1-4; D gene ambiguous. Germline CDR1 reads LGHNA; CDR2 reads YNFKEQ. The CDR3 is 17 residues long. Deletions cut 0 bases from V and 3 bases from J, with 14 bases between. CDR3 residues: CASSQDQTHQSNEKLFF. The CDR3 DNA reads TGTGCCAGCAGCCAAGACCAGACACACCAATCTAATGAAAAACTGTTTTTT.

The V and J genes are TRBV19 and TRBJ2-5; 9 bases match TRBD1. After removal of 5 bases from V and 5 bases from J, the junction contained 12 bases not matched to a gene. In germline, CDR1 is LNHDA, CDR2 SQIVND (reference sequence). The CDR3 runs 16 residues. This CDR3 is CASSAAWTGEGETQYF. As DNA, the CDR3 is TGTGCCAGTAGTGCCGCCTGGACAGGGGAAGGGGAGACCCAGTACTTC.

The rearrangement links TRBV3-1 (or the pseudogene TRBV3-2) to TRBJ1-2; 8 bases match TRBD1. Unmatched junction bases numbered 10, after V lost 5 bases and J lost 8 bases. The CDR3 totals 14 residues. Germline CDR1 is LGHDT and CDR2 is YNNKEL (reference sequence). The CDR3 region is CASSRAQTGEGYTF. CDR3 bases: TGTGCCAGCAGCAGGGCCCAGACAGGGGAGGGCTACACCTTC.

This chain uses TRBV28 with TRBJ1-1; a weak D match, TRBD1 (5 bases). This CDR3 region has 15 residues. V lost 5 bases and J lost 6, with 19 bases in between. Germline CDR1 and CDR2: MDHEN and SYDVKM. The CDR3 DNA sequence: TGTGCCAGCAGTCCGGGGGGGACCCGGAAGGCTGAAGCTTTCTTT. It translates to CASSPGGTRKAEAFF.

The chain joins TRBV5-1 to TRBJ1-4; TRBD1 is a possible D gene (5 bases). Germline CDR1 and CDR2: SGHRS and YFSETQ. The germline V and J ends were trimmed by 2 bases and 4 bases, with 9 bases remaining between them. The CDR3 loop spans 14 amino acids. The CDR3 DNA reads as TGCGCCAGCAGCTTTGGAGACAGTAATGAAAAACTGTTTTTT. As protein: CASSFGDSNEKLFF. Using reference TRBV5-1 and TRBJ1-4 for the parts outside the CDR3, the full variable domain is KAGVTQTPRYLIKTRGQQVTLSCSPISGHRSVSWYQQTPGQGLQFLFEYFSETQRNKGNFPGRFSGRQFSNSRSEMNVSTLELGDSALYLCASSFGDSNEKLFFGSGTQLSVL.

This chain joins TRBV5-1 and TRBJ1-5, with D unresolved. Germline V lookup: CDR1 SGHRS, CDR2 YFSETQ. Trimming cost V 0 bases and J 0 bases, with 16 bases left between them. CDR3 length equals 18 residues. CDR3 sequence: CASSLGPGSPNSNQPQHF. The CDR3 bases are TGCGCCAGCAGCTTGGGGCCCGGCAGTCCGAATAGCAATCAGCCCCAGCATTTT.

The sample holds a few counts of this clone. The J gene is TRBJ1-1, the V gene TRBV28; D is possibly TRBD1 (6 bases). Looked up from germline, CDR1 is MDHEN and CDR2 is SYDVKM. The CDR3 has 16 residues. The ends were cut back, 7 bases at V and 5 bases at J, with 23 bases in the middle. This CDR3 is CASIPLGGPGLTEAFF. Here the CDR3 DNA reads TGTGCCAGCATTCCCCTGGGGGGGCCGGGGTTAACTGAAGCTTTCTTT.

The chain uses TRBV6-5 and TRBJ1-6; tentatively, D is TRBD1 (6 bases). The CDR3 runs to 15 residues. The V end was cut by 7 bases, the J end by 0 bases, with 10 bases between. Looked up from germline, CDR1 is MNHEY and CDR2 is SVGAGI. CDR3 nucleotides: TGTGCCAGCATACTGGACAGCTCCTATAATTCACCCCTCCACTTT. This translates into CASILDSSYNSPLHF.

The V and J genes are TRBV5-1 and TRBJ1-1; D is unresolved. Trimming took off 3 bases at V and 3 bases at J, with 15 bases between the two ends. Germline V lookup: CDR1 SGHRS, CDR2 YFSETQ. The CDR3 sequence is 15 residues long. The CDR3 DNA sequence: TGCGCCAGCAGCTGGACCCGCGGCGGGGACACTGAAGCTTTCTTT. Amino acid sequence: CASSWTRGGDTEAFF.

The chain uses TRBV6-2 or TRBV6-3 and TRBJ1-6; D may be TRBD1 (5 bases). Trimming left V 4 bases short and J 9 bases short, with 7 bases between. The CDR3 totals 12 residues. Germline lookup yields CDR1 MNHEY and CDR2 SVGEGT. The CDR3 reads CASSFGGSPLHF. The CDR3 bases are TGTGCCAGCAGTTTTGGGGGTTCACCCCTCCACTTT.

The chain combines TRBV5-1 with TRBJ2-3, with D perhaps TRBD2 (5 bases). From germline, CDR1 is SGHRS and CDR2 YFSETQ. The CDR3 is 15 amino acids. Trimming removed 1 base at V and 4 bases at J, with 13 bases between. CDR3 in DNA: TGCGCCAGCAGCTTGAACGAGGGCAGAGCAGATACGCAGTATTTT. The encoded protein is CASSLNEGRADTQYF.

With regard to this clone: A junction end diverges from the germline sequence, so it may reflect a read error. The chain uses TRBV5-1 and TRBJ2-2; the match to TRBD1 covers 8 bases. The CDR3 has 13 residues. Germline values: CDR1 SGHRS, CDR2 YFSETQ. The CDR3 sequence: CASSLAPDRELFF. CDR3 nucleotides: TGCGCCAGCAGCTTGGCCCCGGACAGGGAACTGTTTTTT.